Listed below are T cell receptor beta chains from one sample, sequenced in a study of neurological immune-mediated disorders. MiXCR was run by TCRdb on the 5' RACE reads, yielding one entry per CDR3 protein. The sample carries 45,000 to 50,000 distinct CDR3 sequences, approximately 2.8% recorded once. The sequenced sample was PBMCs. These receptors were obtained from a woman aged 50 to 60 with multiple sclerosis. Both conserved end residues are part of each CDR3. Fields, in order: CDR3 length, V gene, D gene, clone size, J gene, CDR3 DNA, CDR3 protein. The D gene is left open where the match is weak. Clone size is not always given. Where it is, it says once, few, many or a class for expanded clones.

len: 13; v_gene: TRBV3-1; d_gene: -; abundance: -; j_gene: TRBJ2-2; CDR3nt: TGTGCCAGCAGCCAATCTAGGTCCGGGGAGCTGTTTTTT; CDR3aa: CASSQSRSGELFF
len: 15; v_gene: TRBV5-1; d_gene: TRBD2; abundance: many; j_gene: TRBJ2-5; CDR3nt: TGCGCCAGCAGCGGGACTAGCGGGTACCAAGAGACCCAGTACTTC; CDR3aa: CASSGTSGYQETQYF
len: 15; v_gene: TRBV6-4; d_gene: TRBD2; abundance: many; j_gene: TRBJ2-1; CDR3nt: TGTGCCAGCAGTGACTCGACTAGCGGGAGCAATGAGCAGTTCTTC; CDR3aa: CASSDSTSGSNEQFF
len: 15; v_gene: TRBV20-1; d_gene: TRBD1; abundance: many; j_gene: TRBJ2-3; CDR3nt: TGCAGTGCCCGGCCGGGACAGGGGGGCACAGATACGCAGTATTTT; CDR3aa: CSARPGQGGTDTQYF
len: 15; v_gene: TRBV7-2; d_gene: TRBD2; abundance: many; j_gene: TRBJ2-1; CDR3nt: TGTGCCAGCAGCTCGGGACTAGCCCTAACTGGGGAGCAGTTCTTC; CDR3aa: CASSSGLALTGEQFF
len: 13; v_gene: TRBV7-2; d_gene: -; abundance: many; j_gene: TRBJ2-3; CDR3nt: TGTGCCAGCAGCTTAAGGGGCGCAGATACGCAGTATTTT; CDR3aa: CASSLRGADTQYF
len: 15; v_gene: TRBV20-1; d_gene: -; abundance: many; j_gene: TRBJ1-1; CDR3nt: TGCAGTGCTAGAGTGGCAGGGACCATGAACACTGAAGCTTTCTTT; CDR3aa: CSARVAGTMNTEAFF
len: 14; v_gene: TRBV5-1; d_gene: TRBD1; abundance: many; j_gene: TRBJ2-5; CDR3nt: TGCGCCAGCAGCTTGGCGACAGGGCAAGAGACCCAGTACTTC; CDR3aa: CASSLATGQETQYF
len: 16; v_gene: TRBV5-1; d_gene: TRBD2; abundance: medium-sized; j_gene: TRBJ2-1; CDR3nt: TGCGCCAGCAGCTTGGCCGCGGGAGGGCGAGACAATGAGCAGTTCTTC; CDR3aa: CASSLAAGGRDNEQFF
len: 14; v_gene: TRBV7-2; d_gene: TRBD2; abundance: many; j_gene: TRBJ2-5; CDR3nt: TGTGCCAGCAGCGTTCGGGGGGGCCGAGAGACCCAGTACTTC; CDR3aa: CASSVRGGRETQYF
len: 16; v_gene: TRBV10-3; d_gene: -; abundance: many; j_gene: TRBJ1-1; CDR3nt: TGTGCCATCAGTGAGTCGACGGGGGGGTCGCACACTGAAGCTTTCTTT; CDR3aa: CAISESTGGSHTEAFF
len: 12; v_gene: TRBV6-2/TRBV6-3; d_gene: -; abundance: many; j_gene: TRBJ2-1; CDR3nt: TGTGCCACTACGACTAACTACAATGAGCAGTTCTTC; CDR3aa: CATTTNYNEQFF
len: 15; v_gene: TRBV20-1; d_gene: -; abundance: many; j_gene: TRBJ2-1; CDR3nt: TGCAGTGCTAGGGAGCCGGGACTGGACTACAATGAGCAGTTCTTC; CDR3aa: CSAREPGLDYNEQFF
len: 13; v_gene: TRBV12-3/TRBV12-4; d_gene: TRBD1; abundance: many; j_gene: TRBJ2-7; CDR3nt: TGTGCCAGCCGGGACAGGGCCTCCTACGAGCAGTACTTC; CDR3aa: CASRDRASYEQYF
len: 17; v_gene: TRBV11-2; d_gene: TRBD2; abundance: many; j_gene: TRBJ2-5; CDR3nt: TGTGCCAGCAGCCGAAGGACTAGCGGACTCCTTCAAGAGACCCAGTACTTC; CDR3aa: CASSRRTSGLLQETQYF
len: 16; v_gene: TRBV7-2; d_gene: -; abundance: many; j_gene: TRBJ2-1; CDR3nt: TGTGCCAGCAGCTTAGCGTATAGCCGACTAGGGGATGAGCAGTTCTTC; CDR3aa: CASSLAYSRLGDEQFF
len: 13; v_gene: TRBV10-3; d_gene: -; abundance: few; j_gene: TRBJ2-3; CDR3nt: TGTGCCATCAGTGGGGGTCTAGGGGATACGCAGTATTTT; CDR3aa: CAISGGLGDTQYF
len: 18; v_gene: TRBV2; d_gene: TRBD2; abundance: -; j_gene: TRBJ2-3; CDR3nt: TGTGCCAGCAGTGAACGGGGACTAGCGGGGTTCAGGACAGATACGCAGTATTTT; CDR3aa: CASSERGLAGFRTDTQYF
len: 14; v_gene: TRBV20-1; d_gene: TRBD2; abundance: many; j_gene: TRBJ2-3; CDR3nt: TGCAGTGCTGCACTAGCGGGAGGGACCGATACGCAGTATTTT; CDR3aa: CSAALAGGTDTQYF
len: 15; v_gene: TRBV5-1; d_gene: TRBD1; abundance: many; j_gene: TRBJ1-6; CDR3nt: TGCGCCAGCAGCTTGGCACCCAGGGGGTATTCACCCCTCCACTTT; CDR3aa: CASSLAPRGYSPLHF
len: 15; v_gene: TRBV12-3/TRBV12-4; d_gene: TRBD2; abundance: many; j_gene: TRBJ2-1; CDR3nt: TGTGCCAGCAGTTGGGGACTAGCTGACTACAATGAGCAGTTCTTC; CDR3aa: CASSWGLADYNEQFF
len: 15; v_gene: TRBV6-2/TRBV6-3; d_gene: TRBD2; abundance: many; j_gene: TRBJ2-3; CDR3nt: TGTGCCAGCAGCAGCGGGAGGTTGTACACAGATACGCAGTATTTT; CDR3aa: CASSSGRLYTDTQYF
len: 15; v_gene: TRBV30; d_gene: TRBD2; abundance: many; j_gene: TRBJ2-7; CDR3nt: TGTGCCTGTCAAAGCGGGAGGGGTTTTGGCTACGAGCAGTACTTC; CDR3aa: CACQSGRGFGYEQYF
len: 16; v_gene: TRBV12-3/TRBV12-4; d_gene: -; abundance: many; j_gene: TRBJ2-6; CDR3nt: TGTGCCAGCAGTCCCCGACAGGCCTCTGGGGCCAACGTCCTGACTTTC; CDR3aa: CASSPRQASGANVLTF
len: 17; v_gene: TRBV3-1; d_gene: -; abundance: many; j_gene: TRBJ2-2; CDR3nt: TGTGCCAGCAGCCGATATGGCGGCCGGGCGAACACCGGGGAGCTGTTTTTT; CDR3aa: CASSRYGGRANTGELFF
len: 15; v_gene: TRBV5-1; d_gene: TRBD1; abundance: many; j_gene: TRBJ1-1; CDR3nt: TGCGCCAGCAGCTTGGCCGGACAGGGACACACTGAAGCTTTCTTT; CDR3aa: CASSLAGQGHTEAFF
len: 17; v_gene: TRBV5-1; d_gene: -; abundance: many; j_gene: TRBJ2-3; CDR3nt: TGCGCCAGCAGCTCCACCGGTCCGGCAGCCCTCACAGATACGCAGTATTTT; CDR3aa: CASSSTGPAALTDTQYF
len: 13; v_gene: TRBV20-1; d_gene: TRBD1; abundance: many; j_gene: TRBJ1-1; CDR3nt: TGCAGTGCCCAGACAGGGCTTGCCACTGAAGCTTTCTTT; CDR3aa: CSAQTGLATEAFF
len: 14; v_gene: TRBV20-1; d_gene: -; abundance: many; j_gene: TRBJ1-5; CDR3nt: TGCAGTGCTACCAAGGACAGTAGCAATCAGCCCCAGCATTTT; CDR3aa: CSATKDSSNQPQHF
len: 15; v_gene: TRBV20-1; d_gene: TRBD1; abundance: many; j_gene: TRBJ1-1; CDR3nt: TGCAGTGCTGAAACAGGGGATCCCATGAACACTGAAGCTTTCTTT; CDR3aa: CSAETGDPMNTEAFF
len: 13; v_gene: TRBV10-3; d_gene: -; abundance: many; j_gene: TRBJ1-2; CDR3nt: TGTGCCATCACGAGGGCTACCAACTATGGCTACACCTTC; CDR3aa: CAITRATNYGYTF